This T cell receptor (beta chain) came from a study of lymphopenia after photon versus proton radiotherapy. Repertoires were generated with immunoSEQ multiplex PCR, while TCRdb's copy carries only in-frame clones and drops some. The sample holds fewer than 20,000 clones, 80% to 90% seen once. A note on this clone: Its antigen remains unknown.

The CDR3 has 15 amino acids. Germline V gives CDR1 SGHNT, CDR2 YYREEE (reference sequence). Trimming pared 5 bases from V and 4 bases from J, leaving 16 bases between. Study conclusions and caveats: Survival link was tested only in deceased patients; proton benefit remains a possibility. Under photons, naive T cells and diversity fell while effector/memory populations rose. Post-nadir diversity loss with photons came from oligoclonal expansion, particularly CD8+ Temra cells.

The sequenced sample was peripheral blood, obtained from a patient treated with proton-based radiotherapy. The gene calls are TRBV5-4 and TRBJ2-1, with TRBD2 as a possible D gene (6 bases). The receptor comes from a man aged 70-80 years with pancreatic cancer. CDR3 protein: CASSERGGSYNEQFF. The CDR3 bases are TGTGCCAGCAGTGAAAGGGGAGGTTCTTACAATGAGCAGTTCTTC.